Listed here are 14 T cell receptor beta chains from one sample, sequenced in a study of T cell responses to AZD1222 COVID-19 vaccine. Sequencing used immunoSEQ multiplex PCR; TCRdb keeps in-frame clones, though not all of them. Of 120,000 to 150,000 clones in the sample, under 95% were seen once. The sample consisted of peripheral blood, taken on day 0 of AZD1222 vaccination. The receptor source for this set is an adult in good health.

This clone has just one count. This chain joins TRBV3-1 (or the pseudogene TRBV3-2) and TRBJ1-4; D not certain. V was trimmed by 3 bases and J by 7 bases, leaving 21 bases between them. Per germline, CDR1 LGHDT and CDR2 YNNKEL (reference sequence). The CDR3 is made up of 17 amino acids. The DNA for the CDR3 is TGTGCCAGCAGCCAGACGCGCCCCGGGGAGGGAGGTGAAAAACTGTTTTTT. Translating it yields CASSQTRPGEGGEKLFF.

The V gene is TRBV5-8, the J gene TRBJ2-1, with a possible D match to TRBD1 (6 bases). The V end was cut by 0 bases, the J end by 8 bases, with 15 bases between. This CDR3 spans 15 amino acids. CDR1 SGHTS and CDR2 YDEGEE come from the germline V gene. The CDR3 DNA sequence: TGTGCCAGCAGCTTGGACTTGGGGGCCTCCGATGAGCAGTTCTTC. Its protein product is CASSLDLGASDEQFF.

The chain employs TRBV5-1 and TRBJ2-1, with 14 bases lining up with TRBD2. The CDR3 is 16 amino acids. After removal of 0 bases from V and 7 bases from J, the junction contained 3 bases not matched to a gene. The germline V gene encodes CDR1 SGHRS and CDR2 YFSETQ. Here the CDR3 DNA reads TGCGCCAGCAGCTTGGCCGGACTAGCGGGAGGAAATGAGCAGTTCTTC. Translating it yields CASSLAGLAGGNEQFF.

The V call is TRBV5-6, the J call TRBJ1-6, with D uncertain. The CDR3 has 13 residues. The germline CDR1 and CDR2 sequences are SGHDT and YYEEEE. V lost 4 bases, J lost 9 bases, and 11 bases lay in between. This chain's CDR3 is CASSGDLGSPLHF. CDR3 coding DNA: TGTGCCAGCAGCGGAGATTTGGGTTCACCCCTCCACTTT.

The V gene is TRBV12-3 or TRBV12-4, the J gene TRBJ2-7; no definite D call. The V end was cut by 7 bases, the J end by 6 bases, with 16 bases between. The CDR3 length is 13 residues. The CDR3: CASTTVPFAEQYF. The DNA of the CDR3 is TGTGCCAGCACTACGGTCCCGTTTGCCGAGCAGTACTTC.

This rearrangement joins TRBV5-5 to TRBJ2-1, with D maybe TRBD2 (6 bases). The CDR3 has 16 amino acids. Trimming took 0 bases from V and 6 from J, leaving 16 bases between them. Germline CDR1 reads SGHKS; CDR2 reads YYEKEE (reference sequence). The CDR3 is CASSLVAGRLANEQFF. CDR3 sequence (DNA): TGTGCCAGCAGCTTGGTGGCAGGGAGGTTAGCCAATGAGCAGTTCTTC.

V gene TRBV19 combines with J gene TRBJ2-7; D is unclear. Germline V CDR1 and CDR2: LNHDA, SQIVND (reference sequence). Trimming took 7 bases from V and 2 from J, leaving 9 bases between them. The CDR3 is 12 amino acids. Here the CDR3 reads CASTTPPYEQYF. The DNA of the CDR3 is TGTGCCAGTACCACCCCGCCCTACGAGCAGTACTTC.

The V call is TRBV7-2, the J call TRBJ1-2, with a weak D call TRBD1 (5 bases). This CDR3 region has 14 residues. The V end lost 1 base, the J end lost 8 bases, and 14 bases lay between the germline ends. Looked up from germline, CDR1 is SGHTA and CDR2 is FQGNSA. The CDR3 nucleotides are TGTGCCAGCAGCTTAGGGGCAGGGCTGGGGGGCTACACCTTC. As protein: CASSLGAGLGGYTF.

This clone was seen a single time. The rearrangement uses TRBV6-6 and TRBJ2-1; perhaps TRBD2 as D (6 bases). Germline V gives CDR1 MNHNY, CDR2 SVGAGI (reference sequence). CDR3 length: 15 amino acids. V dropped 8 bases and J dropped 3 bases, with 17 bases sitting between them. CDR3 DNA: TGTGCCAGCGGACCGGCGGGACTCGTCTACAATGAGCAGTTCTTC. Translation: CASGPAGLVYNEQFF.

V gene TRBV28 combines with J gene TRBJ2-2, with D unclear. The CDR3 contains 16 residues. V was clipped by 2 bases and J by 1 base, with 11 bases between them. CDR1 is MDHEN and CDR2 is SYDVKM in the germline V gene. CDR3 in amino acids: CASSLGVALNTGELFF. DNA for the CDR3: TGTGCCAGCAGTTTAGGAGTAGCCCTGAACACCGGGGAGCTGTTTTTT.

The rearrangement joins TRBV28 to TRBJ2-3; D not resolved. CDR3 length: 12 residues. V lost 5 bases, J lost 6 bases, and 9 bases lay in between. In germline, CDR1 is MDHEN, CDR2 SYDVKM. CDR3 nucleotides: TGTGCCAGCAGTCCAACGTTGGATACGCAGTATTTT. This encodes CASSPTLDTQYF.

CDR3 bases: TGTGCCAGCAGAGCGGGAGCCACAGATACGCAGTATTTT. This sequence encodes CASRAGATDTQYF. The V and J genes are TRBV6-4 and TRBJ2-3; the match to TRBD2 covers 8 bases. The CDR3 spans 13 residues. After removal of 6 bases from V and 2 bases from J, the junction contained 1 base not matched to a gene. Germline-derived CDR1 and CDR2 are MRHNA and SNTAGT.

This chain uses TRBV27 with TRBJ2-7; 10 nucleotides line up with TRBD1. The germline CDR1 and CDR2 sequences are MNHEY and SMNVEV (reference sequence). CDR3 size: 15 residues. V lost 8 bases and J lost 1; bases outside the gene matches: 8. The chain's CDR3 is CASSLTGGVSYEQYF. As DNA, the CDR3 is TGTGCCAGCTCCCTGACAGGGGGCGTTTCCTACGAGCAGTACTTC.

The chain carries TRBV7-9 and TRBJ2-2, with 15 bases aligning to TRBD2. The CDR3 loop spans 18 amino acids. Losses at the gene ends were 4 bases for V and 4 bases for J; bases not matched to a gene: 7. Germline values: CDR1 SEHNR, CDR2 FQNEAQ (reference sequence). CDR3 protein: CASSSPGLAGGPTGELFF. In DNA, the CDR3 is TGTGCCAGCAGCTCACCCGGACTAGCGGGAGGGCCCACCGGGGAGCTGTTTTTT. Supplemented by reference TRBV7-9 and TRBJ2-2, the full variable domain reads DTGVSQNPRHKITKRGQNVTFRCDPISEHNRLYWYRQTLGQGPEFLTYFQNEAQLEKSRLLSDRFSAERPKGSFSTLEIQRTEQGDSAMYLCASSSPGLAGGPTGELFFGEGSRLTVL.